This T cell receptor beta chain was profiled in a study of siplizumab effects on memory and regulatory T cells. Study-level findings and limits: Mapping to unstimulated subsets was achieved for only a minor fraction of alloreactive clones. The suppressive capacity of proliferating Tregs from siplizumab cultures remained unconfirmed.

Profiling relied on immunoSEQ multiplex PCR, and the TCRdb table lists in-frame clones only, not all of them. The sample has roughly 120,000 clones, under 95% seen once. Comment on this clone: Its antigen is currently unknown.

Sequenced material: Tregs sorted from blood. The clonotype was recovered from a human donor in good health.

The CDR3 region has the DNA TGTGCCAGCAGGGGGGTCTCAGCGTGGCCGGAGCTGTTTTTT. Protein: CASRGVSAWPELFF. V gene TRBV27 combines with J gene TRBJ2-2; either TRBD1 or TRBD2 may supply D (5 bases each). The germline V and J ends were trimmed by 6 bases and 10 bases, with 18 bases remaining between them. Germline CDR1 and CDR2: MNHEY and SMNVEV (reference sequence). This CDR3 is 14 amino acids long.